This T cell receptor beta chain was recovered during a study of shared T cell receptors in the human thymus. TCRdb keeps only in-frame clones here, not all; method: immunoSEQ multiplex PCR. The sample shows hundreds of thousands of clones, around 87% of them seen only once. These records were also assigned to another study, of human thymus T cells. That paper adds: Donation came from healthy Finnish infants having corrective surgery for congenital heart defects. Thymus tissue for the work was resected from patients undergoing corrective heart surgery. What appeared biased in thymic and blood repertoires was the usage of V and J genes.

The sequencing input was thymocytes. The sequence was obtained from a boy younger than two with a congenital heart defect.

CDR3 residues: CASGEGVDGYTF. CDR3 in DNA: TGTGCCAGCGGAGAGGGGGTCGATGGCTACACCTTC. This rearrangement joins TRBV5-4 to TRBJ1-2; D possibly corresponds to TRBD1 (6 bases). Germline V CDR1 and CDR2: SGHNT, YYREEE (reference sequence). The CDR3 contains 12 residues. The V end lost 7 bases, the J end lost 6 bases, and 13 bases lay between the germline ends.